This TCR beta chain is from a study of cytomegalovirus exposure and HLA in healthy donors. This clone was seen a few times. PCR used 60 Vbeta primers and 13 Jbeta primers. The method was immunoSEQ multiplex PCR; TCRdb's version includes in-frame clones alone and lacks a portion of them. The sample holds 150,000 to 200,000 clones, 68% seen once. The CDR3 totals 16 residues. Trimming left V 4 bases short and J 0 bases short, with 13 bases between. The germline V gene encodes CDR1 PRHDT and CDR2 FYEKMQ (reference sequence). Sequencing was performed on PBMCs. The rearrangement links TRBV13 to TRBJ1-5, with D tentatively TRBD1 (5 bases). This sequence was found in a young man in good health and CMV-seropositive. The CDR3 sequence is CASSSSKGYSNQPQHF. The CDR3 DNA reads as TGTGCCAGCAGCTCAAGCAAGGGGTATAGCAATCAGCCCCAGCATTTT.